The rows below give T cell receptor beta chains drawn from one sample of a study of CD8 T cells in ankylosing spondylitis. TCRdb fed the 5' RACE reads into MiXCR, producing one record per CDR3 protein. The sample contains 200,000 to 250,000 distinct CDR3 sequences, around 20% of which appear only once. Sequencing was carried out using blood, either unsorted or a sorted T cell fraction (not recorded which). The receptors originated from a male donor with ankylosing spondylitis. Each CDR3 is given with its conserved first and last residue. The D gene is left open where the match is weak. Some rows have no size entry. The others give once, few or many, or a class for an expanded clone.

V	size	J	D	DNA	CDR3
TRBV19	NA	TRBJ2-7	NA	TGTGCCAGTAGTGTAGGACAGACCTACGAGCAGTACTTC	CASSVGQTYEQYF
TRBV9	few	TRBJ2-2	NA	TGTGCCAGCAGCGTGGGTCAATACGGGGAGCTGTTTTTT	CASSVGQYGELFF
TRBV9	NA	TRBJ2-1	TRBD2	TGTGCCAGCAGCGCCCGACTAGCGGGAGGGCCGCGTGAGCAGTTCTTC	CASSARLAGGPREQFF
TRBV20-1	few	TRBJ2-1	TRBD2	TGCAGTGCGTCTCTAGCGGGGCCTCCCAATGAGCAGTTCTTC	CSASLAGPPNEQFF
TRBV12-3/TRBV12-4	few	TRBJ2-3	NA	TGTGCCAGCACCCATTTGGGGGGCGAGGATACGCAGTATTTT	CASTHLGGEDTQYF
TRBV3-1	few	TRBJ2-5	NA	TGTGCCAGCAGCCGAGCCCTAGGGCAAGAGACCCAGTACTTC	CASSRALGQETQYF
TRBV4-1	many	TRBJ2-1	NA	TGCGCCAGCAGCCCCCGAGATCACAATGAGCAGTTCTTC	CASSPRDHNEQFF
TRBV29-1	many	TRBJ2-7	NA	TGCAGCGTTGGGACAGCCTACGAGCAGTACTTC	CSVGTAYEQYF
TRBV4-1	NA	TRBJ1-1	NA	TGCGCCGGGGGGGACGGAAACACTGAAGCTTTCTTT	CAGGDGNTEAFF
TRBV27	few	TRBJ2-7	TRBD2	TGTGCCAGCAGTTTAGCGGCGGGGGTAAGCTCCTACGAGCAGTACTTC	CASSLAAGVSSYEQYF
TRBV7-9	many	TRBJ1-1	NA	TGTGCCAGCAGCTTAGTAGGGGTCCCTGAAGCTTTCTTT	CASSLVGVPEAFF
TRBV11-2	NA	TRBJ2-7	TRBD2	TGTGCCAGCAGCTTACCACTAGCGGGAGACCCCTACGAGCAGTACTTC	CASSLPLAGDPYEQYF
TRBV6-2/TRBV6-3	few	TRBJ1-1	NA	TGTGCCAGCAGTTACGTGGGGGGCACTGAAGCTTTCTTT	CASSYVGGTEAFF
TRBV7-8	NA	TRBJ2-2	NA	TGTGCCAGCAGCTCGAGGGTTAAGGGGACTAACACCGGGGAGCTGTTTTTT	CASSSRVKGTNTGELFF
TRBV27	NA	TRBJ1-2	NA	TGTGCCAGCAGTACGCTCCGGGGTGAAAACTATGGCTACACCTTC	CASSTLRGENYGYTF
TRBV12-3/TRBV12-4	many	TRBJ1-1	NA	TGTGCCAGCAGCCTGGGCCCAGCCCAAGCTTTCTTT	CASSLGPAQAFF
TRBV11-2	few	TRBJ2-7	TRBD1	TGTGCCAGCAGCTCGACAGGGATTTTAATGGAGCAGTACTTC	CASSSTGILMEQYF
TRBV7-9	NA	TRBJ2-2	TRBD2	TGTGCCAGCAGCTATCTAGCGGGAGCCGGGGAGCTGTTTTTT	CASSYLAGAGELFF
TRBV12-3/TRBV12-4	few	TRBJ1-2	TRBD1	TGTGCCAGCAGCCTAGGTGGTGACAGGGTTAACTATGGCTACACCTTC	CASSLGGDRVNYGYTF
TRBV7-9	NA	TRBJ2-5	TRBD1	TGTGCCAGCAGCACCCTCTTACAGGGGGCAGGGGAGACCCAGTACTTC	CASSTLLQGAGETQYF
TRBV5-6	few	TRBJ2-1	TRBD2	TGTGCCAGCAGCTTCGGGACTAGCGTATACAATGAGCAGTTCTTC	CASSFGTSVYNEQFF
TRBV15	few	TRBJ2-6	NA	TGTGCCACCAGCGAACGCAGGAGCTCTGGGGCCAACGTCCTGACTTTC	CATSERRSSGANVLTF
TRBV12-3/TRBV12-4	NA	TRBJ2-2	TRBD1	TGTGCCAGCAGACCAAGGACAGGCGCTCTTAGGACCGGGGAGCTGTTTTTT	CASRPRTGALRTGELFF
TRBV6-5	NA	TRBJ2-7	NA	TGTGCCAGCGCGGCAGGGGACTACGAGCAGTACTTC	CASAAGDYEQYF
TRBV12-3/TRBV12-4	few	TRBJ2-2	NA	TGTGCCAGCAGTTTCCCCGGGGAGCTGTTTTTT	CASSFPGELFF
TRBV9	NA	TRBJ2-3	TRBD2	TGTGCCAGCAGCGTAGGGGGTAGCGGGGCCACAGATACGCAGTATTTT	CASSVGGSGATDTQYF
TRBV2	NA	TRBJ2-5	TRBD1	TGTGCCAGCAGTGACACCGCCCCTGGACAGGCGGCAGAGACCCAGTACTTC	CASSDTAPGQAAETQYF
TRBV6-5	few	TRBJ1-4	NA	TGTGCCAGCAGTTTGTTGGCGGCAGGGCTAGGGGAAAAACTGTTTTTT	CASSLLAAGLGEKLFF